The 24 T cell receptor beta chains reported below all come from one sample, sequenced in a study of blood T cell repertoires in COVID-19. The table came from immunoSEQ multiplex PCR; TCRdb's copy has only in-frame clones and leaves some out. The table lists about 160,000 clones, approximately 88% of them singletons. Sequenced: peripheral blood. The receptors derive from a woman between 55 and 75 years old with acute or convalescent COVID-19.

This rearrangement joins TRBV18 to TRBJ1-1, with no clear D. Per germline, CDR1 KGHSH and CDR2 LQKENI. The CDR3 is made up of 13 amino acids. V lost 2 bases, J lost 3 bases, and 7 bases lay in between. The CDR3 DNA follows: TGTGCCAGCTCACCATCAAGCTACACTGAAGCTTTCTTT. Encoded protein: CASSPSSYTEAFF.

The genes are TRBV7-9 and TRBJ1-1; possible D gene TRBD1, 5 bases. Germline CDR1 and CDR2: SEHNR and FQNEAQ (reference sequence). The V and J ends lost 4 bases and 10 bases respectively, with 16 bases between them. CDR3 length: 13 residues. DNA for the CDR3: TGTGCCAGCAGCTCGAGGCCGGGGGGAGTAGCTTTCTTT. Its translation is CASSSRPGGVAFF.

The V gene is TRBV29-1, the J gene TRBJ2-2; D is unresolved. The length of the CDR3 is 12 residues. Trimming took off 3 bases at V and 2 bases at J, with 4 bases between the two ends. Per germline, CDR1 SQVTM and CDR2 ANQGSEA. CDR3 in DNA: TGCAGCGTTGACAGTAACACCGGGGAGCTGTTTTTT. Protein product: CSVDSNTGELFF.

J is TRBJ2-1 and V is TRBV4-1, with 8 bases aligning to TRBD2. Germline CDR1 is MGHRA and CDR2 is YSYEKL. This CDR3 has 15 amino acids. The V and J ends lost 3 bases and 7 bases, in that order; junction bases with no gene match: 8. The CDR3, as DNA: TGCGCCAGCAGCCATCCTGCGGGGGGCAGTAATGAGCAGTTCTTC. Its translation: CASSHPAGGSNEQFF.

V is TRBV19 and J is TRBJ1-1; TRBD1 matches 9 bases. There are 15 residues in the CDR3. Germline trimming cut 5 bases from V and 3 bases from J; bases unmatched to any gene: 7. The germline CDR1 and CDR2 sequences are LNHDA and SQIVND (reference sequence). The DNA for the CDR3 is TGTGCCAGTAGTGCCCTGACAGGGGGTTACACTGAAGCTTTCTTT. Translated: CASSALTGGYTEAFF.

The genes are TRBV4-3 and TRBJ2-1, with D unresolved. The V and J ends lost 0 bases and 5 bases respectively, with 11 bases between them. CDR1 is LGHNA, CDR2 YSLEER, per germline. The CDR3 spans 15 residues. The CDR3 spells CASSQDHRLDNEQFF. CDR3 nucleotide sequence: TGCGCCAGCAGCCAAGATCATCGGTTAGACAATGAGCAGTTCTTC.

This rearrangement joins TRBV5-1 to TRBJ1-5; TRBD1 is a possible D gene (5 bases). CDR1 and CDR2 (germline): SGHRS, YFSETQ. V shed 6 bases and J shed 7 bases, with 17 bases lying between them. The CDR3 is 14 amino acids. This chain's CDR3 is CASKLEGAGQPQHF. CDR3 in DNA: TGCGCCAGCAAGCTGGAGGGCGCAGGGCAGCCCCAGCATTTT.

The CDR3 sequence is CAMASLATGGETQYF. CDR3 nucleotide sequence: TGTGCCATGGCCTCCCTGGCGACAGGGGGAGAGACCCAGTACTTC. The chain recombines TRBV10-3 with TRBJ2-5; 9 nucleotides align to TRBD1. Germline values: CDR1 ENHRY, CDR2 SYGVKD. The V gene end was trimmed by 9 bases and the J gene end by 4 bases; junction bases not matched to a gene: 12. This CDR3 has 15 residues.

V is TRBV6-4 and J is TRBJ1-2; D not certain. The CDR3 has 14 amino acids. The V end was cut by 5 bases, the J end by 2 bases, with 12 bases between. The V gene's germline CDR1 is MRHNA and CDR2 SNTAGT. CDR3 residues: CASSQNSGNYGYTF. The DNA of the CDR3 is TGTGCCAGCAGTCAGAACAGTGGCAACTATGGCTACACCTTC.

This chain connects TRBV12-3 or TRBV12-4 to TRBJ2-4; 8 nucleotides match TRBD1. Losses at the gene ends were 6 bases for V and 9 bases for J; bases not matched to a gene: 4. CDR3 length equals 12 residues. CDR3 sequence (DNA): TGTGCCAGCAGCAGGACAGGGACCATTCAGTACTTC. It yields the protein CASSRTGTIQYF.

The chain uses TRBV19 and TRBJ2-2, with 7 bases aligning to TRBD1. Germline CDR1 LNHDA, CDR2 SQIVND (reference sequence). The CDR3 covers 15 residues. With 6 bases clipped from V and 5 bases from J, the junction kept 9 bases outside the gene matches. The CDR3 loop reads CASRPGQPRTGELFF. The CDR3 nucleotides read TGTGCCAGTAGGCCGGGACAGCCGAGAACCGGGGAGCTGTTTTTT.

The V and J genes are TRBV27 and TRBJ2-3, with D uncertain. The V and J ends lost 1 base and 2 bases respectively, with 10 bases between them. The CDR3 runs to 15 residues. Germline V lookup: CDR1 MNHEY, CDR2 SMNVEV (reference sequence). The DNA for the CDR3 is TGTGCCAGCAGTTTATACCAGTCCCACACAGATACGCAGTATTTT. It translates to CASSLYQSHTDTQYF.

The genes are TRBV15 and TRBJ2-6, with TRBD1 as a possible D gene (6 bases). Looked up from germline, CDR1 is LNHNV and CDR2 is YYDKDF (reference sequence). Trimming left V 6 bases short and J 0 bases short, with 15 bases between. The CDR3 covers 17 residues. CDR3: CATRGQGTFSGANVLTF. DNA of the CDR3: TGTGCCACCAGGGGGCAGGGGACATTCTCTGGGGCCAACGTCCTGACTTTC.

The CDR3 sequence: CASSRVGTHLNQPQHF. CDR3 in DNA: TGTGCCAGCAGTAGAGTGGGGACTCATTTGAATCAGCCCCAGCATTTT. The rearrangement uses TRBV5-5 and TRBJ1-5, with a weak D call TRBD1 (5 bases). Looked up from germline, CDR1 is SGHKS and CDR2 is YYEKEE (reference sequence). This CDR3 comprises 16 residues. The germline V and J ends were trimmed by 5 bases and 4 bases, with 19 bases remaining between them.

The rearrangement links TRBV28 to TRBJ1-5, with TRBD1 matching 7 bases. The CDR3 consists of 14 residues. Trimming at V came to 7 bases and at J to 9 bases, leaving 12 bases not matched to a gene. CDR1 is MDHEN, CDR2 SYDVKM, per germline. The CDR3 region has the DNA TGTGCCAGCATCGGACAGGCCCTTCAGGCGCCCCAGCATTTT. Translated, it gives CASIGQALQAPQHF.

This clone was seen only once. This chain uses TRBV7-2 with TRBJ2-7, with TRBD1 matching over 8 bases. V shed 2 bases and J 4 bases; nucleotides not matched to a gene: 13. In germline, CDR1 is SGHTA, CDR2 FQGNSA. CDR3 length: 17 residues. The CDR3 sequence is CASSLFDRTGGSYEQYF. CDR3 sequence (DNA): TGTGCCAGCAGCTTATTCGACCGAACAGGGGGGTCGTACGAGCAGTACTTC.

A few counts support this clone. The CDR3 reads CASSPGTGGASYYGYTF. CDR3 DNA sequence: TGTGCCAGCAGTCCTGGGACAGGGGGCGCGAGTTACTATGGCTACACCTTC. The chain links TRBV28 to TRBJ1-2; 12 nucleotides align to TRBD1. J gave up 3 bases and V 5 bases, and 10 bases lay outside the gene matches. The CDR3 extends over 17 amino acids. Germline V gene sequence: CDR1 MDHEN, CDR2 SYDVKM.

The chain links TRBV4-1 to TRBJ2-2, with 8 bases that match TRBD1. There are 16 residues in the CDR3. CDR1 and CDR2 from the germline V gene are MGHRA and YSYEKL. J was trimmed by 1 base and V by 4 bases; bases with no gene match: 5. CDR3 region: CASSRTGQGNTGELFF. CDR3 DNA: TGCGCCAGCAGCCGAACCGGACAGGGGAACACCGGGGAGCTGTTTTTT.

This clone turned up a few times. J is TRBJ2-1 and V is TRBV23-1; 9 bases align to TRBD2. TRBV23-1 is annotated as an ORF whose role is uncertain. This CDR3 comprises 15 residues. Trimming removed 8 bases from V and 0 bases from J; junction bases left unmatched: 5. CDR3 amino acids: CASAPRGGSYNEQFF. The CDR3 nucleotides are TGCGCCAGCGCACCGCGGGGGGGCTCCTACAATGAGCAGTTCTTC.

V gene TRBV5-6 combines with J gene TRBJ1-2; TRBD1 matches at 8 bases. Germline CDR1 SGHDT, CDR2 YYEEEE. There are 15 residues in the CDR3. V lost 4 bases and J lost 2; bases outside the gene matches: 7. CDR3 bases: TGTGCCAGCAGCCCCGGGACAGGCGGGAACTATGGCTACACCTTC. Protein product: CASSPGTGGNYGYTF. Together with reference TRBV5-6 and TRBJ1-2, the CDR3 gives the full variable domain: DAGVTQSPTHLIKTRGQQVTLRCSPKSGHDTVSWYQQALGQGPQFIFQYYEEEERQRGNFPDRFSGHQFPNYSSELNVNALLLGDSALYLCASSPGTGGNYGYTFGSGTRLTVV.

The rearrangement uses TRBV3-1 (or the pseudogene TRBV3-2) and TRBJ2-7; 10 nucleotides align to TRBD1. V gave up 3 bases and J gave up 5 bases; unmatched junction bases: 7. The CDR3 sequence is 15 residues long. Germline V gives CDR1 LGHDT, CDR2 YNNKEL (reference sequence). The CDR3 loop reads CASSQLGQGLHEQYF. Written as DNA, the CDR3 is TGTGCCAGCAGCCAGCTGGGACAGGGGTTGCACGAGCAGTACTTC.

The chain links TRBV4-2 to TRBJ1-5; 9 bases align to TRBD1. V lost 1 base to trimming and J lost 6 bases; unmatched junction nucleotides: 4. Germline-derived CDR1 and CDR2 are LGHNA and YNFKEQ. The CDR3 covers 15 residues. The CDR3 DNA sequence: TGTGCCAGCAGCCAAGGGACAGGGGCGACTCAGCCCCAGCATTTT. It translates to CASSQGTGATQPQHF.

The chain employs TRBV12-3 or TRBV12-4 and TRBJ1-1; TRBD1 matches at 8 bases. J was trimmed by 9 bases and V by 6 bases; bases with no gene match: 6. The CDR3 loop spans 12 amino acids. CDR3 bases: TGTGCCAGCAGCCTAGACAGGGGTAAAGCTTTCTTT. Translating it yields CASSLDRGKAFF.

The chain joins TRBV3-1 (or the pseudogene TRBV3-2) to TRBJ1-3; D unresolved. Germline-derived CDR1 and CDR2 are LGHDT and YNNKEL (reference sequence). Deletions cut 3 bases from V and 2 bases from J, with 8 bases between. CDR3 length equals 14 residues. The CDR3 spells CASSQGEAGNTIYF. The CDR3, as DNA: TGTGCCAGCAGCCAGGGAGAGGCTGGAAACACCATATATTTT.